This T cell receptor beta chain was identified during a study of radiation and T cells in renal cell carcinoma. Per germline, CDR1 SGHNT and CDR2 YENEEA. V lost 1 base and J 2 bases, leaving 12 bases between the germline ends. This CDR3 is 15 amino acids long. Sample time point: blood 2 weeks post-SBRT. Stated treatment: 15 Gy SBRT to primary tumor, nephrectomy 4 weeks later. The repertoire was sequenced with immunoSEQ multiplex PCR; TCRdb's copy has only in-frame clones and lacks some. The profile shows 70,000 to 80,000 clones, 80% to 90% of them singletons. The chain recombines TRBV11-3 with TRBJ2-7, with TRBD2 as a possible D gene (6 bases). The TCR was taken from a woman aged 45-65 years with renal cell carcinoma. The source material was blood, sampled from a patient whose treatment included radiotherapy and nephrectomy. The CDR3, as DNA: TGTGCCAGCAGCTTAGGTCAGGGAGGCACCTACGAGCAGTACTTC. It specifies CASSLGQGGTYEQYF.